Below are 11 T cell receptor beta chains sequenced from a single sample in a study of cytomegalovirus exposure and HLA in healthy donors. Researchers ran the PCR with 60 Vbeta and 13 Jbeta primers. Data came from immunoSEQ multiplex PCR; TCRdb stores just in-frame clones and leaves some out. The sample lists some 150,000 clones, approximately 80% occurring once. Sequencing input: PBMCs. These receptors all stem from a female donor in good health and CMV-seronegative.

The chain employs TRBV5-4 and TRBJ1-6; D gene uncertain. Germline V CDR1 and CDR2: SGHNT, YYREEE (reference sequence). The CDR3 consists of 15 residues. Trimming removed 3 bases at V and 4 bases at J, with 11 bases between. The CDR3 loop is CASSSARGYNSPLHF. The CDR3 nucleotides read TGTGCCAGCAGCTCAGCCCGGGGATATAATTCACCCCTCCACTTT.

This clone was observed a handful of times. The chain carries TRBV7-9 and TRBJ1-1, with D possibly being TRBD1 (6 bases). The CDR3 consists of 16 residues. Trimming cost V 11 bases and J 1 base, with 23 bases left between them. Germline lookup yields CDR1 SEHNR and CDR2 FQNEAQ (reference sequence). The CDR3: CAAQQGAGGANTEAFF. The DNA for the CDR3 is TGTGCCGCACAGCAAGGGGCGGGGGGGGCGAACACTGAAGCTTTCTTT.

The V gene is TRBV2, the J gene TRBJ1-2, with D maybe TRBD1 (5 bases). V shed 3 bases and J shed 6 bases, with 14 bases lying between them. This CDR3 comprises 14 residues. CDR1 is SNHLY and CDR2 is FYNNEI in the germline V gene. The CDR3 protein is CASSDNDSGHGYTF. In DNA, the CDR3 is TGTGCCAGCAGTGACAACGACAGTGGGCATGGCTACACCTTC. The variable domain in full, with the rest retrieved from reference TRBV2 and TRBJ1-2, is EPEVTQTPSHQVTQMGQEVILRCVPISNHLYFYWYRQILGQKVEFLVSFYNNEISEKSEIFDDQFSVERPDGSNFTLKIRSTKLEDSAMYFCASSDNDSGHGYTFGSGTRLTVV.

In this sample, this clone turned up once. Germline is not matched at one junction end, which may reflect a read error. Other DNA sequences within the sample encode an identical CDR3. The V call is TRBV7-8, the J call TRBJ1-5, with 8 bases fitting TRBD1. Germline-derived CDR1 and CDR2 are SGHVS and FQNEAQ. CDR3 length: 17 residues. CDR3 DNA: TGCGCCAGCAGCCCGAGGGACAGGTATTATAGCAATCAGCCCCAGCATTTT. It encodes CASSPRDRYYSNQPQHF.

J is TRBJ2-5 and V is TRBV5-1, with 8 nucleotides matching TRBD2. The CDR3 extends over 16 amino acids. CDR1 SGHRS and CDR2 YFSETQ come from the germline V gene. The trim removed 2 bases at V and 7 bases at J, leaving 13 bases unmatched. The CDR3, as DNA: TGCGCCAGCAGCTTATCACTAGCGGACGGAAGATCGACCCAGTACTTC. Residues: CASSLSLADGRSTQYF.

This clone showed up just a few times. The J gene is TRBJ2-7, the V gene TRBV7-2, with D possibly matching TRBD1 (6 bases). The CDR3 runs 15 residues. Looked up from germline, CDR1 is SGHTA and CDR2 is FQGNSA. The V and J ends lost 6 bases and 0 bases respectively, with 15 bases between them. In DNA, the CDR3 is TGTGCCAGCAGGGTAGATGGGGGCTCCTCCTACGAGCAGTACTTC. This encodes CASRVDGGSSYEQYF.

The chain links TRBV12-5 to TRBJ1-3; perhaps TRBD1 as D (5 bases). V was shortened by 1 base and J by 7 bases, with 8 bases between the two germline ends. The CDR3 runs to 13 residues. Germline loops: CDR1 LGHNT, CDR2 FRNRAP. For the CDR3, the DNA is TGTGCTAGTGGTTTGGGGCAGGGTAACACCATATATTTT. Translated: CASGLGQGNTIYF.

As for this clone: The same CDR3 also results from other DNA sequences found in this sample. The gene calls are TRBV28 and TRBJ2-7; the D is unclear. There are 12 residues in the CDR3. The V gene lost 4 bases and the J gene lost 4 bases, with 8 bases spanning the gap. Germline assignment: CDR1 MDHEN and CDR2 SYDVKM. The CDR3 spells CASSSGRYEQYF. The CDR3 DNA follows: TGTGCCAGCAGTTCCGGTCGGTACGAGCAGTACTTC. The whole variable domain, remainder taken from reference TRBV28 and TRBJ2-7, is DVKVTQSSRYLVKRTGEKVFLECVQDMDHENMFWYRQDPGLGLRLIYFSYDVKMKEKGDIPEGYSVSREKKERFSLILESASTNQTSMYLCASSSGRYEQYFGPGTRLTVT.

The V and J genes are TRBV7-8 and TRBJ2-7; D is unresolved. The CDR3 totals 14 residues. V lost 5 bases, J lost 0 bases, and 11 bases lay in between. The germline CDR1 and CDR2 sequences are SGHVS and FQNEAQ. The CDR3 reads CASSLREYSYEQYF. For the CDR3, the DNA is TGTGCCAGCAGCCTACGAGAGTACTCCTACGAGCAGTACTTC.

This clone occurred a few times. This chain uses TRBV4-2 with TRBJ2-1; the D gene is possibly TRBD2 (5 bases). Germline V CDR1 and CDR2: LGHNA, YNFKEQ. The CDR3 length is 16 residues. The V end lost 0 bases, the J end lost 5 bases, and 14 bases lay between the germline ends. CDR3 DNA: TGTGCCAGCAGCCAAGAGGCTAGCCGAATGCACAATGAGCAGTTCTTC. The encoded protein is CASSQEASRMHNEQFF.

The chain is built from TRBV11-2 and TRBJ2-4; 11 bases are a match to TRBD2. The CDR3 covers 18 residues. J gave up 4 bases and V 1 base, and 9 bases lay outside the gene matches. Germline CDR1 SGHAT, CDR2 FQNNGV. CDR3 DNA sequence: TGTGCCAGCAGCTTAGTAACTAGCGGGGGCAAGGCAAAAAACATTCAGTACTTC. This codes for CASSLVTSGGKAKNIQYF.